This TCR beta chain emerged from a study of T cell changes during pregnancy in multiple sclerosis. V shed 4 bases and J shed 6 bases, with 10 bases lying between them. CDR3 length: 11 residues. CDR1 and CDR2 (germline): GTSNPN, SVGIG (reference sequence). The protocol was immunoSEQ multiplex PCR, while the TCRdb copy is restricted to in-frame clones and leaves out a portion. The repertoire includes roughly 24,000 clones, around 87% of them detected once, and about 1% sits in the top ten. The sample here was CD4+ T cells from peripheral blood mononuclear cells, taken in the second trimester of pregnancy. The chain is built from TRBV30 and TRBJ2-7; D is possibly TRBD1 (5 bases). This sequence originates from a female donor in good health, enrolled as a control in a pregnancy study. CDR3 DNA sequence: TGTGCCTGGACAGGGTTGTCCGAGCAGTACTTC. Its translation is CAWTGLSEQYF.